This T cell receptor (beta chain) was recovered during a study of shared clonotypes between healthy human individuals. Investigators divided CD4+ cells into CD45RA+ naive and CD45RA-negative memory subsets. Sequencing was performed with immunoSEQ multiplex PCR; in TCRdb, only in-frame clones are kept and a portion is missing. The sample has some 2,400,000 clones; under 97% are singletons. The clonotype originates from a young man in good health. The specimen was naive CD4+ T cells sorted from blood. Subset noted: CD45RA+ positively selected.

The CDR3 sequence is CAARGDTGELFF. The CDR3 nucleotides read TGTGCCGCCCGGGGGGACACCGGGGAGCTGTTTTTT. This chain uses TRBV6-5 with TRBJ2-2; 7 bases align to TRBD2. This CDR3 has 12 amino acids. The V gene end was trimmed by 11 bases and the J gene end by 3 bases; junction bases not matched to a gene: 3. CDR1 is MNHEY and CDR2 is SVGAGI in the germline V gene.